The source of this TCR beta chain is a study of PD-1 blockade in classical Hodgkin lymphoma (dated by TCRdb to the early 2020s). About the investigation overall: Nivolumab dosing was 3 mg/kg intravenously every 2 weeks, continuing until either disease progression or unacceptable toxicity. A peripheral blood immune signature of response to PD-1 blockade in classical Hodgkin lymphoma was defined using TCR beta sequencing and CyTOF.

What the work shows at the level of the full study, not this receptor alone: Trial patients with a complete response had baseline diversity similar to that of newly diagnosed patients, while partial responders and progressors had significantly lower diversity. Only a single clinical trial cohort was studied, and what caused the repertoire differences, possibly disease activity or prior therapy, remained undefined. Patients starting nivolumab less than 1 year after ASCT had lower diversity and were excluded from later analyses to avoid confounding by immune reconstitution. Baseline TCR diversity was reported to be lower in newly diagnosed patients than in healthy donors and to be lower still in relapsed/refractory patients. By C4D1, a significant rise was seen in CD4+ TCR diversity but not in CD8+ TCR diversity (p=0.0027 vs p=0.16), and the rise was most apparent among complete responders (p=0.02).

For this clone: Its antigen is unknown. No quality values exist for individual bases; no much larger clone is one base distant.

Genomic DNA was isolated using the Qiagen DNeasy kit from unsorted PBMCs as well as from negatively selected CD4+ and CD8+ fractions. Amplification of TCR beta CDR3 regions was done by immunoSEQ multiplex PCR with primers that anneal to V and J segments. A synthetic immune receptor repertoire was used to minimize amplification bias, and any remaining bias was removed computationally after sequencing. Turning to the authors' computational methods: Repertoire diversity was quantified as the Shannon entropy index using custom Python scripts. The unsorted, CD4+ and CD8+ repertoires were each analyzed separately, with the exception of combined analyses, where CD4+ and CD8+ sequences were merged in silico. A clone was considered expanded if an increase in frequency of at least 2-fold after treatment relative to C1D1 was found, and a pseudocount of 0.5 was applied to clones undetected at baseline. Singleton clones were defined as clones with 0 or 1 copy at C1D1, and non-singleton clones were defined as clones with 2 or more copies. Clones expanded in unsorted samples were annotated as CD4+, CD8+ or unknown by matching protein sequences in sorted samples from the same patient. Wilcoxon tests on paired samples were used to test diversity changes from C1D1 to C4D1. TCRdb took this table from immuneACCESS and kept in-frame rearrangements with V and J called. Such tables lack part of the clones; where checked against another copy, unresolved V genes explain under half of the gap, and the rest is unexplained. V and J calls and clone size follow that table, whereas D and trimming were derived from the DNA. Within this sample are about 22,000 clones, with roughly three quarters of them counted one time only. The top ten hold approximately 3.5% of the sample.

The time point label here, explained by the study, means: cycle 1 day 1 (C1D1), immediately before nivolumab initiation. Every trial patient had relapsed following autologous stem cell transplantation, and prior brentuximab vedotin exposure was what differed among cohorts A, B and C. The trial cohort comprised approximately 55 patients with relapsed/refractory classical Hodgkin lymphoma whose best overall responses were complete response, partial response or progressive disease. Single-agent nivolumab was administered to trial patients in the multi-cohort phase II CheckMate 205 trial. Best overall response was determined by an independent review committee according to the 2007 International Working Group response criteria. Trial PBMCs were collected immediately before nivolumab initiation (C1D1) and during therapy at cycle 2 day 1 and cycle 4 day 1. Peripheral blood was collected in 8 mL Vacutainer Cell Preparation Tubes, from which PBMCs were isolated by centrifugation and then cryopreserved.

As encoded in the germline V gene (reference sequence), CDR1 is SEHNR while CDR2 is FQNEAQ. Taken from cysteine to phenylalanine, the CDR3 has 12 residues. Left in the record is the CDR3 DNA by itself, 36 bases read in frame from the first base. Trimming takes 6 bases from V and 9 bases from J, and the germline ends sit 12 bases apart. The V and J segments used are TRBV7-9 and TRBJ2-1; the D gene cannot be named for sure. Sample: peripheral blood mononuclear cells (PBMCs), taken at baseline. The receptor's source is a human donor with classical Hodgkin lymphoma. The CDR3 in this case is CASRSLGPEQFF. The DNA reads TGTGCCAGCAGATCTCTAGGACCTGAGCAGTTCTTC.